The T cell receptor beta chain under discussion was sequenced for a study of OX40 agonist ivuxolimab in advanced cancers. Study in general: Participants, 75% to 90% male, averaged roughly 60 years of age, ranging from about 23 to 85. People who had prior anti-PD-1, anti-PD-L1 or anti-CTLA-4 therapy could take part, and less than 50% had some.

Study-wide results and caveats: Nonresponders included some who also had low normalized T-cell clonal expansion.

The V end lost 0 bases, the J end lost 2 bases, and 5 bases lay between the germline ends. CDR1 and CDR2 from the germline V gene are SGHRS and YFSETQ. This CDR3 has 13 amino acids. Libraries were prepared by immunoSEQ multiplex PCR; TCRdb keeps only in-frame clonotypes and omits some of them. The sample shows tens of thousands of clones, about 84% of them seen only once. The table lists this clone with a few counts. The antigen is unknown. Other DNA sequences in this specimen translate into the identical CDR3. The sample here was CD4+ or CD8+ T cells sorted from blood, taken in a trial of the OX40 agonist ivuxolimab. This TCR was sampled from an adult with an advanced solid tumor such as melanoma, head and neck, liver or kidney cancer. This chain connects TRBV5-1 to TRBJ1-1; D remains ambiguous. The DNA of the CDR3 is TGCGCCAGCAGCTTGGCGGGAAACACTGAAGCTTTCTTT. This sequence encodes CASSLAGNTEAFF. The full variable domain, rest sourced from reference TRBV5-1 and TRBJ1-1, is KAGVTQTPRYLIKTRGQQVTLSCSPISGHRSVSWYQQTPGQGLQFLFEYFSETQRNKGNFPGRFSGRQFSNSRSEMNVSTLELGDSALYLCASSLAGNTEAFFGQGTRLTVV.